The clone carrying this T cell receptor (beta chain) occurred a few times. Its target is unknown. This specimen belongs to a study of T cells in Graves' hyperthyroidism and ophthalmopathy. Background on the study: Once the initial diagnosis was made, peripheral blood was obtained before any treatment. General observations from the study: Ophthalmopathy was distinguished from stable hyperthyroidism by 13 V-J signatures. The blood repertoire included most of the expanded thyroid clonotypes above 0.001.

The CDR3 has 15 amino acids. The J segment lost 5 bases and the V segment lost 2 bases, leaving 6 bases of the junction unmatched. CDR1 is SGHVS and CDR2 is FNYEAQ in the germline V gene. RNA transcripts gave rise to amplified TCR beta CDR3 regions. First-round RT-PCR of the TCR CDR3 relied on the HTBI primer set. TCRdb fed the multiplex PCR reads into MiXCR, producing one record per CDR3 protein. The repertoire holds approximately 600,000 distinct CDR3 sequences, 11% to 15% seen once, with approximately 6.4% in the top ten. Sequenced: blood. This clonotype was sampled from a woman between 18 and 29 years old with Graves' ophthalmopathy. The chain has TRBV7-6 and TRBJ2-1; 7 bases fit TRBD2. The CDR3 bases are TGTGCCAGCAGCTTAAGGAGACTAGCCAACAATGAGCAGTTCTTC. It specifies CASSLRRLANNEQFF.